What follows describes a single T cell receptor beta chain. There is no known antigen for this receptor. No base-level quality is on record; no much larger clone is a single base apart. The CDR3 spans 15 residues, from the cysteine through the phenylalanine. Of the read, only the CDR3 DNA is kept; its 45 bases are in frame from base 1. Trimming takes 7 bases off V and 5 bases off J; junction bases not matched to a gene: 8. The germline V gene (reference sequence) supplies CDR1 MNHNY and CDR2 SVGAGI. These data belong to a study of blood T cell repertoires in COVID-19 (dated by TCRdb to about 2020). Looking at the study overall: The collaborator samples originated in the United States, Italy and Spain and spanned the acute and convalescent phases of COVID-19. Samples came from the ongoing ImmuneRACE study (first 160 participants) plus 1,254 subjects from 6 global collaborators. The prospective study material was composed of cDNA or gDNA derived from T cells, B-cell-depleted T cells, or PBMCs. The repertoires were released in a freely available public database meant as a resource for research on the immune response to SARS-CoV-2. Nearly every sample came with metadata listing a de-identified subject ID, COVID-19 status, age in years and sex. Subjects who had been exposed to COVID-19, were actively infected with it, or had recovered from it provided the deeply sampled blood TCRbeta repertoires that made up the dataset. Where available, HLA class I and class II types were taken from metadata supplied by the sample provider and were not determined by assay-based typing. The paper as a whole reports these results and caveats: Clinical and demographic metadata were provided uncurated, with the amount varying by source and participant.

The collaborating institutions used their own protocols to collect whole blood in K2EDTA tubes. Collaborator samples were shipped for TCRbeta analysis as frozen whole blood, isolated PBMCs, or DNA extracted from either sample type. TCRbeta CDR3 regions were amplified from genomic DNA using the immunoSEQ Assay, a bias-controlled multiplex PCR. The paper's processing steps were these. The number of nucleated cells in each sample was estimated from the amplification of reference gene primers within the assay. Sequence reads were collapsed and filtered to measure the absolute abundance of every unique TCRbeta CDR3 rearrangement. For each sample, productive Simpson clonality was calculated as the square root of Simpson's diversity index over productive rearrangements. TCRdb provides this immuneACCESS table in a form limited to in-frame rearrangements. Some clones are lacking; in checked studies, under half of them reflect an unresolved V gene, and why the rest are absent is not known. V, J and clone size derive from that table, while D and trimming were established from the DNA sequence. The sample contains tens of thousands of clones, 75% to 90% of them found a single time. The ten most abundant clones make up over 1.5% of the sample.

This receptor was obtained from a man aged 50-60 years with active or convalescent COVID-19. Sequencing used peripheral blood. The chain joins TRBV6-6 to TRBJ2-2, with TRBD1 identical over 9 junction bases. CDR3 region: CASTWGQGRTGELFF. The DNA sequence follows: TGTGCCAGCACCTGGGGACAGGGTCGAACCGGGGAGCTGTTTTTT.